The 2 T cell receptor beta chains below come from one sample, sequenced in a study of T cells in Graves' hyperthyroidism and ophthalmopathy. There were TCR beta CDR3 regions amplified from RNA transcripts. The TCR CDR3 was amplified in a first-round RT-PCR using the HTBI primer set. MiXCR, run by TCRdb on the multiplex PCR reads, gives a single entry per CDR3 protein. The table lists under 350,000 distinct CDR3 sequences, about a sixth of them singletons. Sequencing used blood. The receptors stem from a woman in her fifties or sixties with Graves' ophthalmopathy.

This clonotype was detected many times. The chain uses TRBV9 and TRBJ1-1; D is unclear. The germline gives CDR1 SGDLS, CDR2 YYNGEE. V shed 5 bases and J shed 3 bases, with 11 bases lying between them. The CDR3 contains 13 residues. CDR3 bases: TGTGCCAGCAGTGTCGGCGGTGACACTGAAGCTTTCTTT. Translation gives CASSVGGDTEAFF.

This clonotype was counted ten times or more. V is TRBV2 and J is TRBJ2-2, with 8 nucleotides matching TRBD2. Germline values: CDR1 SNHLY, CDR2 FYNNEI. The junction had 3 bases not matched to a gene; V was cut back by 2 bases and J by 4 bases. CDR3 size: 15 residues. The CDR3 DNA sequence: TGTGCCAGCAGTGAACGGGGGGGGGTCACCGGGGAGCTGTTTTTT. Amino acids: CASSERGGVTGELFF.